This T cell receptor beta chain emerged from a study of T cell responses to AZD1222 COVID-19 vaccine. The germline V gene has CDR1 MNHEY and CDR2 SVGAGI. This CDR3 is 14 amino acids long. Trimming took off 0 bases at V and 3 bases at J, with 8 bases between the two ends. Here immunoSEQ multiplex PCR was the method, and the copy in TCRdb shows in-frame clones only, minus some. The sample holds about 200,000 clones, roughly 92% seen once. The gene calls are TRBV6-5 and TRBJ1-2; D call uncertain. The material sequenced was peripheral blood, taken on day 0 of AZD1222 vaccination. The source of this sequence is an adult in good health. CDR3 coding DNA: TGTGCCAGCAGTTACTCGGGTAGGGACTATGGCTACACCTTC. Protein product: CASSYSGRDYGYTF.